Following are 5 T cell receptor beta chains from one sample sequenced in a study of T cell responses to AZD1222 COVID-19 vaccine. The data were produced by immunoSEQ multiplex PCR, yet TCRdb's version contains in-frame clones alone and is incomplete. The table records approximately 220,000 clones, about 92% of them present only once. The sample was peripheral blood, taken on day 0 of MenACWY control vaccination. These receptors were taken from an adult in good health.

This chain joins TRBV27 and TRBJ1-2, with TRBD1 as a possible D gene (5 bases). CDR1 and CDR2 from the germline V gene are MNHEY and SMNVEV (reference sequence). Trimming stripped 8 bases from V and 3 bases from J, with 22 bases between. This CDR3 comprises 16 residues. The DNA of the CDR3 is TGTGCCAGCGCAACGGTTACAGGCACCACAGACTATGGCTACACCTTC. It yields the protein CASATVTGTTDYGYTF.

V gene TRBV5-1 combines with J gene TRBJ2-7, with D perhaps being TRBD1 or TRBD2 (6 bases each). The CDR3 spans 14 residues. In germline, CDR1 is SGHRS, CDR2 YFSETQ. V lost 0 bases to trimming and J lost 5 bases, with 12 bases between them. The chain's CDR3 is CASSLAGAVDEQYF. The CDR3 nucleotides are TGCGCCAGCAGCTTGGCGGGGGCGGTGGACGAGCAGTACTTC.

This chain's CDR3 is CASSLSGTNGYTF. In DNA, the CDR3 is TGTGCCAGCAGTTTATCTGGGACAAACGGCTACACCTTC. The chain carries TRBV27 and TRBJ1-2; D is possibly TRBD1 (6 bases). V was trimmed by 0 bases and J by 8 bases, leaving 10 bases between them. The CDR3 extends over 13 amino acids. CDR1 MNHEY and CDR2 SMNVEV come from the germline V gene (reference sequence).

The chain recombines TRBV6-6 with TRBJ2-7; 11 bases match TRBD1. Germline V gene sequence: CDR1 MNHNY, CDR2 SVGAGI (reference sequence). With V trimmed by 5 bases and J by 3 bases, 6 bases remained unmatched. The CDR3 length is 15 residues. CDR3 amino acids: CASSSPGQGDYEQYF. The CDR3 DNA follows: TGTGCCAGCAGTAGCCCGGGACAGGGGGACTACGAGCAGTACTTC.

In regard to this clone: Within the sample, other DNA sequences also encode this same CDR3. V usage is TRBV12-3 or TRBV12-4 and J usage is TRBJ1-1; D gene uncertain. V was pared by 0 bases and J by 1 base, with 3 bases between. CDR3 length equals 13 residues. CDR3 bases: TGTGCCAGCAGTTTAGCATGGAACACTGAAGCTTTCTTT. It codes for CASSLAWNTEAFF.